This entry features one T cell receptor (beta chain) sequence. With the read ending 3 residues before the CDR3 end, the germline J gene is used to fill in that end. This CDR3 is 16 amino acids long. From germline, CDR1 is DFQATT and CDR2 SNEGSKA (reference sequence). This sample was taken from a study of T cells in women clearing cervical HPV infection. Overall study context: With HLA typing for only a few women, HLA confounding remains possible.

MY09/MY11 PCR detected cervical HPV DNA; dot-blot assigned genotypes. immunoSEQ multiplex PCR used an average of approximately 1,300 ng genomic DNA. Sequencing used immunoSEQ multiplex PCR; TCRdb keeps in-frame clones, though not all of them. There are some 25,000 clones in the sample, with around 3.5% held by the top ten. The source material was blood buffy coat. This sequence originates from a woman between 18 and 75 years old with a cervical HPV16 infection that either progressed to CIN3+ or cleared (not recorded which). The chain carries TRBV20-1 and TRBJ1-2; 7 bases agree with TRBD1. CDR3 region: CSADTQTGKVGETYTF. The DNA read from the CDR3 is TGCAGTGCCGACACGCAGACAGGGAAAGTCGGAGAGACC.